This entry is about one T cell receptor beta chain. Its antigen is currently unknown. The sample belongs to a study of cytomegalovirus exposure and HLA in healthy donors. General study findings and limits: In vitro experiments confirmed that three CMV-associated chains were specific for CMV antigens.

The PCR had 60 Vbeta and 13 Jbeta primers. Profiled with immunoSEQ multiplex PCR; TCRdb holds only in-frame clones, not every one. The data show tens of thousands of clones, about 80% seen once. Sample: PBMCs. This TCR derives from a male donor in good health and CMV-seronegative.

CDR3 bases: TGCGCCAGCAGCTCGAGGGGGCGCGAGTACGAGCAGTACTTC. This sequence encodes CASSSRGREYEQYF. The genes are TRBV4-1 and TRBJ2-7; 7 positions match TRBD1. Germline assignment: CDR1 MGHRA and CDR2 YSYEKL. CDR3 size: 14 residues. Trimming cost V 5 bases and J 4 bases; bases outside gene matches: 8.